This record concerns one T cell receptor (beta chain) sequence. Everyone who took part was roughly 18 to 100 years old, and they came from fewer than 25 US areas. The sample comes from a study of blood T cell repertoires in COVID-19. Turning to the study itself: Two negative PCRs, clearance, or symptom resolution were required of recovered Cohort 3 donors.

Germline V gene data show CDR1 as SGHVS and CDR2 as FNYEAQ. The CDR3 has 12 amino acids. Trimming cost V 5 bases and J 4 bases, with 6 bases left between them. The data were produced by immunoSEQ multiplex PCR, yet TCRdb's version contains in-frame clones alone and is incomplete. The top ten clones hold 20% to 25% of a sample with about 190,000 clones, about 85% of them seen once. The V gene is TRBV7-6, the J gene TRBJ1-3; no reliable D call. Sequencing was performed on PBMCs or T cells enriched from blood (not recorded which). This clonotype was obtained from a woman aged 40 to 55 in a cohort exposed to, infected with or recovered from COVID-19 (not recorded which). CDR3 bases: TGTGCCAGCAGCGCGTCCGGAAACACCATATATTTT. Its translation: CASSASGNTIYF.